Detailed here is one TCR beta chain. V gave up 4 bases and J gave up 1 base; unmatched junction bases: 8. Germline-derived CDR1 and CDR2 are SGHRS and YFSETQ. The CDR3 is 16 residues long. Per the original methods: The assay estimated nucleated cells by amplifying reference gene primers. Some clones are missing from TCRdb's copy, which holds only in-frame ones; the method was immunoSEQ multiplex PCR. V, J and clone size were drawn from that table, and D and trimming were deduced from the DNA. The table records some 90,000 clones, 75% to 90% of them present only once. This sample stems from a study of blood T cell repertoires in COVID-19. As for the study in general: Sites across the United States, Italy and Spain contributed samples from acute and convalescent COVID-19. Nucleic acid was either cDNA or gDNA, and it came from T cells, B-cell-depleted T cells, or PBMCs.

V gene TRBV5-1 combines with J gene TRBJ2-1, with 7 bases lining up with TRBD2. This TCR was sampled from a human donor in a cohort sampled during active COVID-19. Sequenced: peripheral blood. The CDR3 sequence is CASSPSPGGSYNEQFF. The CDR3 bases are TGCGCCAGCAGCCCCTCTCCCGGGGGGTCCTACAATGAGCAGTTCTTC.